This T cell receptor beta chain was captured in a study of PD-1 blockade in classical Hodgkin lymphoma. This CDR3 is 16 amino acids long. The method was immunoSEQ multiplex PCR; TCRdb's version includes in-frame clones alone and lacks a portion of them. The table lists 70,000 or so clones, about 93% of them singletons. Time point described: newly diagnosed, previously untreated cHL patient sample. The rearrangement links TRBV21-1 to TRBJ1-5. TRBV21-1 is reported as a pseudogene. Specimen: peripheral blood mononuclear cells (PBMCs). This clonotype originated in a human donor with classical Hodgkin lymphoma. CDR3 sequence reads: CASRNPGHRINQPQHF. Here the CDR3 DNA reads TGTGCCAGCAGGAACCCGGGGCACAGAATCAATCAGCCCCAGCATTTT.